This T cell receptor beta chain was identified during a study of cytomegalovirus exposure and HLA in healthy donors. Study conclusions and caveats: TCR beta chains numbering more than 150 were designated cytomegalovirus-associated. It has been reported that TCR beta sequences accurately predicted the HLA-A and HLA-B alleles of most subjects.

Primers: 60 Vbeta forward and 13 Jbeta reverse. The protocol was immunoSEQ multiplex PCR, while the TCRdb copy is restricted to in-frame clones and leaves out a portion. The sample includes fewer than 200,000 clones, approximately 80% of them seen just once. There are a few counts of this clone. The antigen remains undetermined. These donors, healthy bone marrow donors, were studied. Per the germline V gene, CDR1 is MRHNA and CDR2 is SNTAGT. The ends lost 5 bases at V and 3 bases at J; junction bases unmatched: 8. The CDR3 is 15 residues long. V and J are TRBV6-4 and TRBJ2-3, with 7 bases lining up with TRBD2. Source material: PBMCs. The source of this sequence is a woman aged 25 to 39 in good health and CMV-seronegative. CDR3 sequence reads: CASSRSAGETDTQYF. The CDR3 region has the DNA TGTGCCAGCAGTCGGTCGGCGGGAGAAACAGATACGCAGTATTTT.